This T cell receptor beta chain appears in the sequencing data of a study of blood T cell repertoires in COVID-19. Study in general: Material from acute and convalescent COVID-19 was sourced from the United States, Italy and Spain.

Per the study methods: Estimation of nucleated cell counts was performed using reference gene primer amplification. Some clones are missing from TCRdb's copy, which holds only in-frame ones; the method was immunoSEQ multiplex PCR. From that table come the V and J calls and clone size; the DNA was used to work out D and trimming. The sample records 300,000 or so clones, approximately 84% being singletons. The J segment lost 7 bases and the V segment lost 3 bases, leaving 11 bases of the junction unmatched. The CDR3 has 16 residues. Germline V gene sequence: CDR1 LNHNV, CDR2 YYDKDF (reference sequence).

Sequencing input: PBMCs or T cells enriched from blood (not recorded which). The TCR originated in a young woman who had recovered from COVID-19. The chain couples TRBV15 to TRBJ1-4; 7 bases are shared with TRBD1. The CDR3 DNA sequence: TGTGCCACCAGCAGGGCCCGAATTACAGGGGTTGAAAAACTGTTTTTT. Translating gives CATSRARITGVEKLFF.